This TCR beta chain was recovered during a study of beta chain features in type 1 diabetes. CDR1 and CDR2 (germline): KGHSH, LQKENI. The ends were cut back, 4 bases at V and 8 bases at J, with 11 bases in the middle. The CDR3 spans 12 residues. Notes on the study in general: Moderate but significant shortening of TCRB CDR3s was recorded in all four CD4+ subsets from Type 1 diabetes patients. Relative to healthy donors, patients appeared to have naive, central memory and Treg TCRB repertoires that were more similar.

This clone was recorded a few times. The antigen is not known. Reverse transcribing all isolated RNA meant expressed TCRB transcripts were sequenced. The assay was immunoSEQ multiplex PCR, and TCRdb's table has in-frame clones only and misses some. The table lists 300,000 to 450,000 clones, around an eighth of them singletons, with roughly 0.015% in the top ten. The chain uses TRBV18 and TRBJ1-2; D possibly corresponds to TRBD1 (5 bases). The sample comprised naive CD4+ T cells from blood. The receptor's source is a man between 18 and 35 years old in good health. CDR3 residues: CASSQGTKGYTF. The CDR3 DNA is TGTGCCAGCTCACAGGGGACTAAGGGCTACACCTTC.